This is a list of T cell receptor beta chains from one sample in a study of T cell responses to AZD1222 COVID-19 vaccine. Some clones are missing from TCRdb's copy, which holds only in-frame ones; the method was immunoSEQ multiplex PCR. Of 130,000 or so clones in the sample, approximately 92% were seen once. The input for sequencing was peripheral blood, taken 28 days after the second AZD1222 dose. The receptor set was obtained from an adult who received the AZD1222 COVID-19 vaccine. Both conserved end residues are part of each CDR3. Fields, in order: clone size, J gene, V gene, D gene, CDR3 protein, CDR3 DNA. The D gene is left open where the match is weak. Expanded clones are given a class, and other clones once, few, many or no size at all.

- TRBJ2-1 TRBV5-1 - CASSLQAESYNEQFF TGCGCCAGCAGCTTACAAGCGGAGAGTTACAATGAGCAGTTCTTC
- TRBJ1-1 TRBV19 - CASSIDLGGGTEAFF TGTGCCAGTAGTATAGACTTGGGGGGGGGCACTGAAGCTTTCTTT
once TRBJ2-1 TRBV11-3 - CASSEKAPVREFF TGTGCCAGCAGCGAGAAGGCGCCCGTTCGGGAGTTCTTC
- TRBJ1-4 TRBV6-2/TRBV6-3 - CASSDYEKLFF TGTGCCAGCAGTGATTATGAAAAACTGTTTTTT
- TRBJ2-5 TRBV11-1 - CASSSQETQYF TGTGCCAGCAGCTCCCAAGAGACCCAGTACTTC
- TRBJ2-1 TRBV15 - CATSRDRGGEQFF TGTGCCACCAGCAGAGATCGTGGGGGCGAGCAGTTCTTC
- TRBJ2-2 TRBV7-7 - CASSVSATNTGELFF TGTGCTAGCAGCGTCAGCGCGACGAACACCGGGGAGCTGTTTTTT
few TRBJ1-5 TRBV3-1/TRBV3-2 - CASSQSQNQPQHF TGTGCCAGCAGCCAATCACAGAATCAGCCCCAGCATTTT
- TRBJ1-2 TRBV2 - CASSERQGNEGYTF TGTGCCAGCAGTGAAAGGCAGGGAAACGAGGGCTACACCTTC
- TRBJ1-3 TRBV7-9 - CASSRSGNTIYF TGTGCCAGCTCTAGATCTGGAAACACCATATATTTT
- TRBJ2-2 TRBV6-2/TRBV6-3 - CASSRTGELFF TGTGCCAGCAGCAGGACCGGGGAGCTGTTTTTT
- TRBJ1-5 TRBV6-5 - CASSYNPNQPQHF TGTGCCAGCAGTTATAACCCGAATCAGCCCCAGCATTTT
- TRBJ1-4 TRBV9 - CASSVGETGLINEKLFF TGTGCCAGCAGCGTAGGTGAGACGGGACTGATTAATGAAAAACTGTTTTTT
- TRBJ1-6 TRBV7-9 TRBD1 CASSLGQGIFSPLHF TGTGCCAGCAGCTTAGGACAGGGGATCTTTTCACCCCTCCACTTT
- TRBJ2-7 TRBV11-1 - CASSPGTGWWEQYF TGTGCCAGCAGCCCCGGGACCGGATGGTGGGAGCAGTACTTC
- TRBJ1-2 TRBV27 - CASSLKGEYGYTF TGTGCCAGCAGTTTGAAGGGGGAGTATGGCTACACCTTC
- TRBJ1-3 TRBV4-1 - CASSQERHDSGNTIYF TGCGCCAGCAGCCAAGAAAGGCACGACTCTGGAAACACCATATATTTT
- TRBJ1-2 TRBV12-3/TRBV12-4 TRBD1 CASSRDRAYGYTF TGTGCCAGCAGCCGGGACAGGGCGTATGGCTACACCTTC
- TRBJ1-1 TRBV6-5 - CASSLDRRGDTEAFF TGTGCCAGCAGTTTAGATAGGAGGGGCGACACTGAAGCTTTCTTT
- TRBJ2-3 TRBV7-6 TRBD2 CASSPRLAGATDTQYF TGTGCCAGCAGCCCGAGACTAGCGGGAGCTACAGATACGCAGTATTTT
- TRBJ2-3 TRBV30 - CAWTPPSGITDTQYF TGTGCCTGGACCCCACCGTCCGGGATAACAGATACGCAGTATTTT
- TRBJ2-1 TRBV10-3 - CAISESRSGPNEQFF TGTGCCATCAGTGAGTCGAGGTCGGGTCCCAATGAGCAGTTCTTC
- TRBJ1-5 TRBV30 TRBD1 CAWSGTGIQPQHF TGTGCCTGGAGCGGGACAGGGATCCAGCCCCAGCATTTT
few TRBJ1-1 TRBV18 - CASSIADFAEAFF TGTGCCAGCTCGATCGCGGATTTCGCTGAAGCTTTCTTT
once TRBJ1-1 TRBV5-1 - CASSSAPGGALEAFF TGCGCCAGCAGCTCGGCCCCTGGGGGAGCCCTTGAAGCTTTCTTT
- TRBJ1-1 TRBV5-1 - CASSLVQGQPAAFF TGCGCCAGCAGCTTGGTCCAGGGGCAACCTGCAGCTTTCTTT
- TRBJ1-2 TRBV6-5 TRBD1 CASSQDRTSPGYTF TGTGCCAGCAGCCAGGACAGGACGAGCCCCGGCTACACCTTC
- TRBJ2-2 TRBV7-8 TRBD2 CASSFGTSGRIWGELFF TGTGCCAGCAGCTTCGGGACTAGCGGGAGGATATGGGGGGAGCTGTTTTTT
few TRBJ2-3 TRBV5-1 TRBD2 CASSSLSGGAWTDTQYF TGCGCCAGCAGCTCCCTTAGCGGGGGGGCCTGGACAGATACGCAGTATTTT
- TRBJ2-7 TRBV5-5 - CASSPPRAGSYEQYF TGTGCCAGCAGCCCACCCCGGGCAGGGTCCTACGAGCAGTACTTC
- TRBJ2-2 TRBV19 - CASSIVPTGELFF TGTGCCAGTAGTATAGTCCCCACCGGGGAGCTGTTTTTT
- TRBJ1-5 TRBV27 - CASSLYRDSNQPQHF TGTGCCAGCAGTTTATACAGGGATAGCAATCAGCCCCAGCATTTT
- TRBJ2-5 TRBV2 - CASGQIQETQYF TGTGCCAGTGGACAGATACAAGAGACCCAGTACTTC
- TRBJ2-5 TRBV7-3 TRBD2 CASSLTSGGETQYF TGTGCCAGCAGCTTGACTAGCGGGGGGGAGACCCAGTACTTC
once TRBJ2-7 TRBV5-1 - CASSLWSREDEQYF TGCGCCAGCAGCTTATGGTCCAGGGAGGACGAGCAGTACTTC
once TRBJ2-6 TRBV5-1 - CASSLATGAAGANVLTF TGCGCCAGCAGCTTGGCCACGGGGGCGGCCGGGGCCAACGTCCTGACTTTC
- TRBJ1-2 TRBV4-1 TRBD1 CASSQGDRPYGYTF TGCGCCAGCAGCCAAGGGGACAGGCCTTATGGCTACACCTTC
- TRBJ2-1 TRBV24-1 TRBD2 CATSDSGTSGPSSYNEQFF TGTGCCACCAGTGATTCCGGGACTAGCGGGCCGAGCTCCTACAATGAGCAGTTCTTC
- TRBJ2-3 TRBV5-4 TRBD2 CASSDPTSGGDTQYF TGTGCCAGCAGCGATCCGACTAGCGGGGGGGATACGCAGTATTTT
- TRBJ1-1 TRBV11-2 - CASSPHLDPNTEAFF TGTGCCAGCAGCCCGCACCTGGATCCGAACACTGAAGCTTTCTTT
- TRBJ1-1 TRBV9 TRBD1 CASSPRGHFNTEAFF TGTGCCAGCAGCCCAAGGGGGCACTTTAACACTGAAGCTTTCTTT
- TRBJ2-1 TRBV27 TRBD2 CASSFSTGGGGSQFF TGTGCCAGCAGTTTCTCGACTGGCGGGGGGGGGTCGCAGTTCTTC
- TRBJ2-3 TRBV5-1 - CASNRGTDTQYF TGCGCCAGCAACCGTGGCACAGATACGCAGTATTTT
- TRBJ2-7 TRBV29-1 - CSVGNEYEQYF TGCAGCGTTGGCAATGAATACGAGCAGTACTTC
- TRBJ2-5 TRBV5-1 TRBD1 CASSFGTEETQYF TGCGCCAGCAGCTTCGGGACAGAAGAGACCCAGTACTTC
- TRBJ1-5 TRBV29-1 - CSVGGGDQPQHF TGCAGCGTGGGGGGCGGGGATCAGCCCCAGCATTTT
- TRBJ1-3 TRBV30 - CAWSGLGTTGNTIYF TGTGCCTGGAGTGGACTTGGGACTACTGGAAACACCATATATTTT